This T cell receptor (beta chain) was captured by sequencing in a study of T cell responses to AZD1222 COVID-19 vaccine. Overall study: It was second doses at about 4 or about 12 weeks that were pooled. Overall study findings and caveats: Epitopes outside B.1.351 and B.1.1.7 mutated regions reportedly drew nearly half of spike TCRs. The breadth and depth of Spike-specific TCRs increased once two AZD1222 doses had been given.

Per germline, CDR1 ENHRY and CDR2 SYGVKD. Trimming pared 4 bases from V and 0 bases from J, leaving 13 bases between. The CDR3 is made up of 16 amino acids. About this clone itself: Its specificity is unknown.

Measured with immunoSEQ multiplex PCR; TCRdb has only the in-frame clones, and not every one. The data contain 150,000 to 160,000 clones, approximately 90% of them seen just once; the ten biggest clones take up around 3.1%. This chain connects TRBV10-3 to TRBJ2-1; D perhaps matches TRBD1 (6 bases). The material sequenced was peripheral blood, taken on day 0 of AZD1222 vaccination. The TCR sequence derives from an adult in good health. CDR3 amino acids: CAISGTVAISYNEQFF. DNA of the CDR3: TGTGCCATCAGTGGGACAGTAGCGATCTCCTACAATGAGCAGTTCTTC.